Below, one T cell receptor (beta chain) is given with its context. Its antigen is as yet unknown. The data stem from a study of blood T cells in healthy people across ages. Study observations and caveats: Underestimates were what the diversity estimates from one million T cells were considered to be.

It was with a sample-barcoded 5' primer and a J-beta primer mix that a second PCR of roughly 6 to 12 cycles was run. MiXCR was run by TCRdb on the 5' RACE reads, yielding one entry per CDR3 protein. The sample records more than 500,000 distinct CDR3 sequences, roughly 29% being singletons. This TCR came from a woman between 65 and 79 years old in good health. Sequenced: blood.

In DNA, the CDR3 is TGCAGTGCTAGAGACCCTACCCAAGGACAGGCTACCTACGAGCAGTACTTC. This gives the protein CSARDPTQGQATYEQYF. The rearrangement uses TRBV20-1 and TRBJ2-7, with 7 bases aligning to TRBD1. The V gene's germline CDR1 is DFQATT and CDR2 SNEGSKA (reference sequence). The CDR3 consists of 17 residues. Trimming cost V 0 bases and J 2 bases; bases outside gene matches: 13.